This T cell receptor (beta chain) stems from a study of cytomegalovirus exposure and HLA in healthy donors. Across the study: Assignment to the Caucasian-associated ancestry cluster applied to over 70% of the approximately 420 genotyped donors.

This clone showed up just a few times. The antigen remains undetermined. CDR1 LGHNA and CDR2 YNFKEQ come from the germline V gene. The CDR3 is 15 residues long. Trimming left V 0 bases short and J 2 bases short, with 8 bases between. PCR primers comprised 60 Vbeta and 13 Jbeta primers. Measured with immunoSEQ multiplex PCR; TCRdb has only the in-frame clones, and not every one. The table includes about 160,000 clones, 75% to 90% detected once. Study-level points and caveats: The authors enumerated 150 to 200 TCR beta chains as linked to cytomegalovirus. Later analysis identified several of the most significant clusters that appeared linked to common viral pathogens.

The sequenced sample was PBMCs. This sequence originates from a man aged 50 to 59 in good health and CMV-seropositive. The V and J genes are TRBV4-2 and TRBJ1-3; D is unresolved. CDR3 in DNA: TGTGCCAGCAGCCAAGATTTTCAGGCTGGAAACACCATATATTTT. Its translation: CASSQDFQAGNTIYF.